The next 11 T cell receptor beta chains were all read from a single sample in a study of T cell changes during pregnancy in multiple sclerosis. The method was immunoSEQ multiplex PCR; TCRdb's version includes in-frame clones alone and lacks a portion of them. The sample holds approximately 130,000 clones; 95% to 98% are singletons and the top ten take about 0.45%. Here the sequenced sample was peripheral blood, taken after pregnancy. The receptors derive from a female donor with multiple sclerosis, enrolled in a pregnancy study.

The chain recombines TRBV2 with TRBJ2-7; 8 bases map to TRBD1. The CDR3 runs to 13 residues. The V and J ends lost 9 bases and 0 bases, in that order; junction bases with no gene match: 4. Per germline, CDR1 SNHLY and CDR2 FYNNEI. The CDR3 DNA is TGTGCCAGTAATGACAGGGGCTCCTACGAGCAGTACTTC. Residues: CASNDRGSYEQYF.

This chain joins TRBV5-1 and TRBJ2-7; TRBD1 aligns across 10 bases. This CDR3 contains 15 residues. Trimming cost V 3 bases and J 3 bases; bases outside gene matches: 6. Germline values: CDR1 SGHRS, CDR2 YFSETQ. This chain's CDR3 is CASSSGQGNNYEQYF. CDR3 nucleotide sequence: TGCGCCAGCAGCTCGGGACAGGGGAATAACTACGAGCAGTACTTC.

The chain carries TRBV5-1 and TRBJ2-1; 8 nucleotides match TRBD1. Germline trimming cut 0 bases from V and 5 bases from J; bases unmatched to any gene: 7. CDR1 is SGHRS and CDR2 is YFSETQ in the germline V gene. The CDR3 is 16 amino acids. The CDR3 region is CASSLVRRGLNNEQFF. CDR3 DNA sequence: TGCGCCAGCAGCTTGGTACGCAGGGGGCTTAACAATGAGCAGTTCTTC. Based on the CDR3 plus reference TRBV5-1 and TRBJ2-1, the full variable domain is KAGVTQTPRYLIKTRGQQVTLSCSPISGHRSVSWYQQTPGQGLQFLFEYFSETQRNKGNFPGRFSGRQFSNSRSEMNVSTLELGDSALYLCASSLVRRGLNNEQFFGPGTRLTVL.

Only one count was recorded for this clone. The rearrangement uses TRBV5-4 and TRBJ2-2, with 9 bases that match TRBD2. CDR3 size: 16 residues. Per germline, CDR1 SGHNT and CDR2 YYREEE (reference sequence). V trimming: 0 bases; J trimming: 5 bases; junction bases outside the gene matches: 5. The CDR3 coding sequence is TGTGCCAGCAGCTTGGGCGCGGCGGGGGGGACCGGGGAGCTGTTTTTT. It is translated as CASSLGAAGGTGELFF.

This clone was recorded only once. The V call is TRBV15, the J call TRBJ2-7, with 9 bases fitting TRBD1. Trimming removed 5 bases from V and 1 base from J; junction bases left unmatched: 3. This CDR3 has 14 residues. Per the germline V gene, CDR1 is LNHNV and CDR2 is YYDKDF (reference sequence). The CDR3, as DNA: TGTGCCACCAGCCCCGGGACAGGGTCCTACGAGCAGTACTTC. Protein product: CATSPGTGSYEQYF.

The chain combines TRBV6-1 with TRBJ1-1; 9 bases fit TRBD1. J lost 2 bases, V lost 7 bases, and 8 bases had no gene match. The CDR3 is 15 residues long. The germline CDR1 and CDR2 sequences are MNHNS and SASEGT. The CDR3, as DNA: TGTGCCAGCAAAAGCCTACAGGGGGCTAACACTGAAGCTTTCTTT. It is translated as CASKSLQGANTEAFF.

The rearrangement uses TRBV6-6 and TRBJ1-2; D is unresolved. CDR1 MNHNY and CDR2 SVGAGI come from the germline V gene (reference sequence). Trimming took off 7 bases at V and 6 bases at J, with 15 bases between the two ends. This CDR3 region has 13 residues. The CDR3 spells CASTPHSGNGYTF. DNA of the CDR3: TGTGCCAGCACCCCACACAGTGGCAATGGCTACACCTTC.

The chain recombines TRBV27 with TRBJ2-1, with TRBD2 matching over 9 bases. Germline CDR1 reads MNHEY; CDR2 reads SMNVEV (reference sequence). Trimming cost V 2 bases and J 6 bases; bases outside gene matches: 5. The CDR3 is made up of 15 amino acids. CDR3 sequence: CASSLIAGVVNEQFF. CDR3 coding DNA: TGTGCCAGCAGTTTAATAGCGGGAGTGGTCAATGAGCAGTTCTTC.

The V call is TRBV6-5, the J call TRBJ2-2; maybe TRBD2 (6 bases). V lost 8 bases and J 2 bases, leaving 9 bases between the germline ends. CDR1 MNHEY and CDR2 SVGAGI come from the germline V gene. This CDR3 region has 13 residues. For the CDR3, the DNA is TGTGCCAGCGGGGCGGGAAACACCGGGGAGCTGTTTTTT. Protein: CASGAGNTGELFF.

This sequence joins TRBV29-1 and TRBJ2-3; D is uncertain. Germline values: CDR1 SQVTM, CDR2 ANQGSEA. V dropped 4 bases and J dropped 3 bases, with 14 bases sitting between them. The CDR3 is 14 residues long. The CDR3: CSVVSRSQTDTQYF. The CDR3 nucleotides read TGCAGCGTTGTTAGTCGCTCCCAAACAGATACGCAGTATTTT.

Concerning this clone itself: The sample carries other DNA sequences with the same CDR3. V usage is TRBV7-9 and J usage is TRBJ2-7; D unclear. Trimming removed 5 bases at V and 3 bases at J, with 11 bases between. The CDR3 runs 13 residues. The V gene's germline CDR1 is SEHNR and CDR2 FQNEAQ (reference sequence). CDR3 nucleotides: TGTGCCAGCAGCCCCCCTGCCGGCTACGAGCAGTACTTC. Translated: CASSPPAGYEQYF. The full variable domain, with the rest looked up from reference TRBV7-9 and TRBJ2-7, is DTGVSQNPRHKITKRGQNVTFRCDPISEHNRLYWYRQTLGQGPEFLTYFQNEAQLEKSRLLSDRFSAERPKGSFSTLEIQRTEQGDSAMYLCASSPPAGYEQYFGPGTRLTVT.